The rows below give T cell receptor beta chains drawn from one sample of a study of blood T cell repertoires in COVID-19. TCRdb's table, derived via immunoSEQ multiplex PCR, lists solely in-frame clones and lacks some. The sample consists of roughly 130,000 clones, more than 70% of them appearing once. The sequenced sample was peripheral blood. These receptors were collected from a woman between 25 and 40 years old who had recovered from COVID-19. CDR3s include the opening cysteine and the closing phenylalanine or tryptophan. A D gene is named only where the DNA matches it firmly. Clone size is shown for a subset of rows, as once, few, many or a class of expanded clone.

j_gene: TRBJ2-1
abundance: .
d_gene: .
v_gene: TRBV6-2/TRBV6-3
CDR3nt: TGTGCCAGCAGTCCCTGGACAAACTCCTACAATGAGCAGTTCTTC
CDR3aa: CASSPWTNSYNEQFF

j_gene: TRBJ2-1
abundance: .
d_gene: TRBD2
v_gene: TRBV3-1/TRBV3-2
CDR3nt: TGTGCCAGCAGCCACGTGACTAGCGGCGTTCGGAATGAGCAGTTCTTC
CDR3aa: CASSHVTSGVRNEQFF

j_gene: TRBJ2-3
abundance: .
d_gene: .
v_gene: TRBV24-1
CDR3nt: TGTGCCACCAGTGATTCCGGGGGTAGCACAGATACGCAGTATTTT
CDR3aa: CATSDSGGSTDTQYF

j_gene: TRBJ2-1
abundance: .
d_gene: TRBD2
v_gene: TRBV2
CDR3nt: TGTGCCAGCAGAGATCAGCGGGGCTACAATGAGCAGTTCTTC
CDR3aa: CASRDQRGYNEQFF

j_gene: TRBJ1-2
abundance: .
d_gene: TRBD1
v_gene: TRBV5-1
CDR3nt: TGCGCCAGCAGCTTGTTAGGGACAGGGAGGAACTATGGCTACACCTTC
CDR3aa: CASSLLGTGRNYGYTF

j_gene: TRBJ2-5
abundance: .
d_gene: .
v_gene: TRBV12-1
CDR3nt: TGTGCCAGCAGCTTTTTCGAGGGGGACCAAGAGACCCAGTACTTC
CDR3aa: CASSFFEGDQETQYF

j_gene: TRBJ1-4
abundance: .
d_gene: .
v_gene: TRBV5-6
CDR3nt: TGTGCCAGCAGCTCGAGAGATCTAGAAAAACTGTTTTTT
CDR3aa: CASSSRDLEKLFF

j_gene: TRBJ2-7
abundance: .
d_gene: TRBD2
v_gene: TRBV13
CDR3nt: TGTGCCAGCAGCTTAGGAGGACTAGCGGGAACCTACGAGCAGTACTTC
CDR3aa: CASSLGGLAGTYEQYF

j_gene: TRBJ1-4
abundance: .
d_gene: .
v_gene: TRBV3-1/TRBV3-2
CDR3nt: TGTGCCAGCAGTCCCCAGGGATCAGCTAATGAAAAACTGTTTTTT
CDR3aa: CASSPQGSANEKLFF

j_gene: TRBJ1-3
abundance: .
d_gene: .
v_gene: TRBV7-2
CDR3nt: TGTGCCAGCAGCTTAAATGACAGAAACACCATATATTTT
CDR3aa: CASSLNDRNTIYF

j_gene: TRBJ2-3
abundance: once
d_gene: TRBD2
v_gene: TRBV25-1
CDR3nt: TGTGCCAGCAGTGACGGACTAGCGGGGGACACAGATACGCAGTATTTT
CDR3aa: CASSDGLAGDTDTQYF

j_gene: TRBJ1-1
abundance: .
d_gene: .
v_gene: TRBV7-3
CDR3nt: TGTGCCAGCAGCTTAAAACGGGTGAACACTGAAGCTTTCTTT
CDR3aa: CASSLKRVNTEAFF

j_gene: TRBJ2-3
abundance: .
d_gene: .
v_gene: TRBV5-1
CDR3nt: TGCGCCAGCAGCCCGAGGTCGGGGGTGGCAGATACGCAGTATTTT
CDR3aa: CASSPRSGVADTQYF

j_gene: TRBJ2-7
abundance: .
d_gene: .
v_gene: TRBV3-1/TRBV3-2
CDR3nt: TGTGCCAGCAGCCAAGGGTGGGTTGAGAGGCCCTACGAGCAGTACTTC
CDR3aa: CASSQGWVERPYEQYF